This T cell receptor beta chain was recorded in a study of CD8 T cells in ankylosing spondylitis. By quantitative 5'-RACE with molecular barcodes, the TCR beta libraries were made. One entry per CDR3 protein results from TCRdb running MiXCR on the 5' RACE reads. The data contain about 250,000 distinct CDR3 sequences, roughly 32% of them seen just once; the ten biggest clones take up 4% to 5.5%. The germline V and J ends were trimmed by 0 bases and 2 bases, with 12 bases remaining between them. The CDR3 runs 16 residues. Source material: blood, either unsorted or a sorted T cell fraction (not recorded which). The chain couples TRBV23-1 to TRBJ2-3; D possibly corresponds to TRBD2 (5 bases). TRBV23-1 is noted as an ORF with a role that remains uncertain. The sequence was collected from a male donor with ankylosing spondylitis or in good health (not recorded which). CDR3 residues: CASSQSSAVLTDTQYF. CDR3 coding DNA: TGCGCCAGCAGTCAATCCTCAGCGGTACTCACAGATACGCAGTATTTT.